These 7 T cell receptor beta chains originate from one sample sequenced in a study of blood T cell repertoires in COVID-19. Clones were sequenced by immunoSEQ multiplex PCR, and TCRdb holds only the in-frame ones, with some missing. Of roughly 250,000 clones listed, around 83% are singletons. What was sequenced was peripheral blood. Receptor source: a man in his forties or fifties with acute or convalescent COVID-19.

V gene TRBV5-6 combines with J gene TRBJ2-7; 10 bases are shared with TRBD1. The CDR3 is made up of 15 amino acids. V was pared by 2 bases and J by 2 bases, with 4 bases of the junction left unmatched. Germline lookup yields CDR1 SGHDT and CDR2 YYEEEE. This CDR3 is CASSFGTGAPYEQYF. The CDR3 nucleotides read TGTGCCAGCAGCTTCGGGACAGGGGCCCCCTACGAGCAGTACTTC.

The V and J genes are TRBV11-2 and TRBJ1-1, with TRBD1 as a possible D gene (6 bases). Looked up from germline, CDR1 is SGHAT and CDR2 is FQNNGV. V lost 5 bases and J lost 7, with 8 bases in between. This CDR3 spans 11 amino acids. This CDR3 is CASSKQGEAFF. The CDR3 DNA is TGTGCCAGCAGCAAACAGGGTGAAGCTTTCTTT.

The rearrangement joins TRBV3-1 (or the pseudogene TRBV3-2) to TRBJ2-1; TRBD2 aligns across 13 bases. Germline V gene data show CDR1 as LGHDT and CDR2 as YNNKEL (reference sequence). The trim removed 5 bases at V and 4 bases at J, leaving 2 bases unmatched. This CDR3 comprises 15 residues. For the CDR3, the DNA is TGTGCCAGCAGCGAGACTAGCGGGGGGTACAATGAGCAGTTCTTC. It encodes CASSETSGGYNEQFF.

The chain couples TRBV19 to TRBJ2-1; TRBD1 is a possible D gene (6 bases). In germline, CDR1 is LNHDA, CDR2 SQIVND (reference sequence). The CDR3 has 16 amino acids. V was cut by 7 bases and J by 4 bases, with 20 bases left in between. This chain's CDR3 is CASKGEETGFYNEQFF. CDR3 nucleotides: TGTGCCAGTAAAGGCGAAGAGACAGGTTTTTACAATGAGCAGTTCTTC.

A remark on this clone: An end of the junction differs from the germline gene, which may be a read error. DNA for the CDR3: TGTGCCAGCTCACCCAGGTATGAGGAGGGCAAAATCTTT. This gives the protein CASSPRYEEGKIF. This sequence joins TRBV18 and TRBJ1-1; D is unresolved. Germline assignment: CDR1 KGHSH and CDR2 LQKENI. The CDR3 runs to 13 residues.

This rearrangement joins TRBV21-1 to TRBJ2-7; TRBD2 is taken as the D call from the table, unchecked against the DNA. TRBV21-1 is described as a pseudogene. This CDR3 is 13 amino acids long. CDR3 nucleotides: TGTGCCGGCAACAAGGGAGGCCACTACGAGCAGTACTTC. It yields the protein CAGNKGGHYEQYF.

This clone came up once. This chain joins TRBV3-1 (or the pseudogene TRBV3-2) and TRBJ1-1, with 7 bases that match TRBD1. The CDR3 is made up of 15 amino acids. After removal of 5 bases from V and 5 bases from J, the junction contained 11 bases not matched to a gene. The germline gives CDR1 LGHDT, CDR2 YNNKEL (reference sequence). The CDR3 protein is CASSNRGTVETEAFF. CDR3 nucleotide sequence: TGTGCCAGCAGCAACAGGGGCACAGTAGAAACTGAAGCTTTCTTT.